One sample yielded the 4 T cell receptor beta chains listed below, sequenced in a study of CD8+CD57+ T cells in acquired aplastic anemia. The sequenced patients had an expansion of CD8+CD57+ cells seen by flow cytometry. TCR beta VDJ and CDR3 were profiled, and genomic DNA was the template. TCRdb fed the reads into MiXCR, producing one record per CDR3 protein. The sample lists 250,000 to 350,000 distinct CDR3 sequences; 56% were seen once. The sequenced material came from sorted CD4+, CD8+, or CD8+CD57+ T cells (not recorded which) from PBMCs. All receptors come from a human donor with aplastic anemia.

There are many counts of this clonotype. J is TRBJ2-7 and V is TRBV3-1, with 7 bases that match TRBD1. Trimming cost V 2 bases and J 3 bases; bases outside gene matches: 7. CDR3 size: 15 residues. Germline lookup yields CDR1 LGHDT and CDR2 YNNKEL (reference sequence). The CDR3 is CASSQHDRAVYEQYF. The CDR3 DNA is TGTGCCAGCAGCCAACATGACAGGGCTGTCTACGAGCAGTACTTC.

The gene calls are TRBV7-7 and TRBJ1-2; 9 nucleotides match TRBD1. Germline V CDR1 and CDR2: SSHAT, FNYEAQ (reference sequence). V dropped 5 bases and J dropped 5; count of bases not matched to a gene: 6. This CDR3 region has 14 residues. The CDR3 DNA is TGTGCCAGCAGCCCACGGGACAGGGTGTATGGCTACACCTTC. This encodes CASSPRDRVYGYTF.

CDR3 sequence reads: CASSLLTPRGGPGSYEQYF. Written as DNA, the CDR3 is TGTGCCAGCAGCTTATTAACACCCCGGGGGGGACCGGGGAGCTACGAGCAGTACTTC. V is TRBV7-9 and J is TRBJ2-7; 8 bases are a match to TRBD2. The V gene's germline CDR1 is SEHNR and CDR2 FQNEAQ (reference sequence). The length of the CDR3 is 19 residues. V was pared by 2 bases and J by 3 bases, with 18 bases of the junction left unmatched.

The V gene is TRBV29-1, the J gene TRBJ2-3; D unclear. V was clipped by 6 bases and J by 8 bases, with 15 bases between them. Germline V CDR1 and CDR2: SQVTM, ANQGSEA. The CDR3 loop spans 12 amino acids. For the CDR3, the DNA is TGCAGCGTCCCCCTAGGTGTGGGTACGCAGTATTTT. Translating it yields CSVPLGVGTQYF.